The clone carrying this T cell receptor beta chain was found a few times. The authors ran a second PCR of roughly 6 to 12 cycles using a sample-barcoded 5' primer and a J-beta primer mix. From the 5' RACE reads, TCRdb called clonotypes with MiXCR, one entry per CDR3 protein. Here the sample spans roughly 830,000 distinct CDR3 sequences, under 80% being singletons. CDR1 SGDLS and CDR2 YYNGEE come from the germline V gene. The junction had 8 bases not matched to a gene; V was cut back by 3 bases and J by 5 bases. The CDR3 covers 16 residues. These data belong to a study of blood T cells in healthy people across ages.

What was sequenced was blood. The receptor was derived from a man between 25 and 39 years old in good health. J is TRBJ2-3 and V is TRBV9; TRBD2 agrees at 11 bases. The CDR3 nucleotides are TGTGCCAGCAGCGCGACTAGCGGGGTGGTGCGAGATACGCAGTATTTT. The encoded protein is CASSATSGVVRDTQYF.